This TCR beta chain was identified in a study of T cell responses to AZD1222 COVID-19 vaccine. Study-wide results and limits: Along spike, vaccine-associated CD4 TCRs were found throughout, with dominance at 160-218 and 743-854. Spike-specific TCR breadth and depth were elevated following two AZD1222 doses. White British donors predominated, females outnumbered males, and clonal diversity was possibly underestimated. Sampled repertoires all dated from after the peak T cell response.

Of note for this clone: Antigen: not known.

The CDR3 is 15 amino acids. The germline V gene has CDR1 SGHNT and CDR2 YENEEA. V was pared by 1 base and J by 3 bases, with 5 bases of the junction left unmatched. Here immunoSEQ multiplex PCR was the method, and the copy in TCRdb shows in-frame clones only, minus some. The data show around 140,000 clones, roughly nine tenths seen once. V gene TRBV11-3 combines with J gene TRBJ2-7; 8 bases fit TRBD1. The sequence derives from an adult who received the AZD1222 COVID-19 vaccine. Source: peripheral blood, taken 28 days after the second AZD1222 dose. The CDR3, as DNA: TGTGCCAGCAGCTTAGGGACAGGGAGGAACTACGAGCAGTACTTC. This translates into CASSLGTGRNYEQYF.